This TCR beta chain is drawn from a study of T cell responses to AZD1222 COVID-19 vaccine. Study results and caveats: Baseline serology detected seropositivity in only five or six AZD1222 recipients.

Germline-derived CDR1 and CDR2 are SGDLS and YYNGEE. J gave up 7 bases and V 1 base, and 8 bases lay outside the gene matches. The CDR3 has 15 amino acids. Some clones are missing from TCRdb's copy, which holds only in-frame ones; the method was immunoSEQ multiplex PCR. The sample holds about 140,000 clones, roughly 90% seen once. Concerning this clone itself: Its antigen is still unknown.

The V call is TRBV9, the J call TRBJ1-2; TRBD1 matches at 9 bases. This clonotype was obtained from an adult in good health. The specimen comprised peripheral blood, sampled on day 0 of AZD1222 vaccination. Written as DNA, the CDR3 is TGTGCCAGCAGCGTAACCGGGACAGGGAGAAGTGGCTACACCTTC. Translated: CASSVTGTGRSGYTF.